This T cell receptor beta chain was observed in a study of cytomegalovirus exposure and HLA in healthy donors. Study-wide points: With later analysis, a missense DCLRE1C variant became linked to TCR beta V- and J-gene trimming. HLA restriction was apparent for most CMV-associated TCR beta chains in a later analysis.

Notes on this clone: What it recognizes is unknown.

Primers included in the PCR were 60 Vbeta and 13 Jbeta primers. In the original workflow: A follow-up analysis tallied tens of millions of unique TCR beta chains, roughly 9.9 million shared. Sequenced by immunoSEQ multiplex PCR; TCRdb stores in-frame clones only, minus some. D and trimming come from the DNA, and the V and J calls and clone size come from that table. Among some 150,000 clones listed, around 85% were seen once. This TCR was recovered from a woman aged 30 to 39 in good health and CMV-seronegative. Sequenced input: PBMCs.

The CDR3 DNA is TGTGCCAGCAGCGTCGACGACAGGGGGGTAAAACTGTTTTTT. Translated, it gives CASSVDDRGVKLFF. The rearrangement uses TRBV9 and TRBJ1-4; TRBD1 matches 9 bases. Per the germline V gene, CDR1 is SGDLS and CDR2 is YYNGEE. With V trimmed by 2 bases and J by 10 bases, 6 bases remained unmatched. This CDR3 contains 14 residues. Looking up the rest from reference TRBV9 and TRBJ1-4 gives the full variable domain: DSGVTQTPKHLITATGQRVTLRCSPRSGDLSVYWYQQSLDQGLQFLIQYYNGEERAKGNILERFSAQQFPDLHSELNLSSLELGDSALYFCASSVDDRGVKLFFGSGTQLSVL.